The clone carrying this TCR beta chain showed up just a few times. This entry is derived from a study of blood T cell repertoires in COVID-19. Profiling relied on immunoSEQ multiplex PCR, and the TCRdb table lists in-frame clones only, not all of them. The sample includes roughly 260,000 clones, 80% to 90% of them seen just once. Trimming pared 6 bases from V and 10 bases from J, leaving 18 bases between. Germline V CDR1 and CDR2: LNHDA, SQIVND (reference sequence). The CDR3 sequence is 14 residues long. The sequence came from a middle-aged woman with acute or convalescent COVID-19. The gene calls are TRBV19 and TRBJ1-4, with no clear D. Sequencing was carried out using peripheral blood. CDR3: CASSTKRGPAKLFF. The CDR3, as DNA: TGTGCCAGTAGCACCAAGAGAGGGCCGGCAAAACTGTTTTTT.